A selection of T cell receptor beta chains follows, all from one sample in a study of blood T cell repertoires in COVID-19. Measured with immunoSEQ multiplex PCR; TCRdb has only the in-frame clones, and not every one. Of 50,000 to 65,000 clones detected, 87% appear once; the ten largest clones hold around 23%. Sequenced: peripheral blood. The receptors come from a woman aged 80 or over with COVID-19, enrolled during active disease. Both conserved end residues are part of each CDR3. The D gene is left open where the match is weak. The size of a clone is reported for some rows only, either as once, few or many, or as a class for expanded clones.

v_call: TRBV5-5
clone_size: .
j_call: TRBJ2-3
d_call: TRBD1
cdr3_nt: TGTGCCAGCAGCTTGGAGGGCCGCGGGGACAGGGGTAGGGATACGCAGTATTTT
cdr3_aa: CASSLEGRGDRGRDTQYF

v_call: TRBV19
clone_size: .
j_call: TRBJ1-6
d_call: TRBD1
cdr3_nt: TGTGCCAGTAGTACTCCGACAGGGCCGGGGAATTCACCCCTCCACTTT
cdr3_aa: CASSTPTGPGNSPLHF

v_call: TRBV5-1
clone_size: .
j_call: TRBJ1-2
d_call: TRBD1
cdr3_nt: TGCGCCAGCAGCACCCCGGGACAGGGAGGTGGCTACACCTTC
cdr3_aa: CASSTPGQGGGYTF

v_call: TRBV2
clone_size: .
j_call: TRBJ2-3
d_call: TRBD1
cdr3_nt: TGTGCCAGCAGCCGCCGGGACAGGGTTGTTGCAGATACGCAGTATTTT
cdr3_aa: CASSRRDRVVADTQYF

v_call: TRBV30
clone_size: .
j_call: TRBJ2-3
d_call: .
cdr3_nt: TGTGCCTGGAGTGTACGGACAGTACGAACAGATACGCAGTATTTT
cdr3_aa: CAWSVRTVRTDTQYF

v_call: TRBV3-1/TRBV3-2
clone_size: few
j_call: TRBJ1-5
d_call: .
cdr3_nt: TGTGCCAGCAGCCAAGATACAGTAAATCAGCCCCAGCATTTT
cdr3_aa: CASSQDTVNQPQHF

v_call: TRBV6-5
clone_size: .
j_call: TRBJ2-7
d_call: TRBD1
cdr3_nt: TGTGCCAGCAGTTACAGGGACAGGGCCTACGAGCAGTACTTC
cdr3_aa: CASSYRDRAYEQYF

v_call: TRBV9
clone_size: .
j_call: TRBJ1-1
d_call: .
cdr3_nt: TGTGCCAGCAGCTCGACACGGGGGGGCGCGCTGAACACTGAAGCTTTCTTT
cdr3_aa: CASSSTRGGALNTEAFF

v_call: TRBV28
clone_size: .
j_call: TRBJ1-1
d_call: TRBD1
cdr3_nt: TGTGCCACCAGGGGGGAGGCAGGGAGCGTCACTGAAGCTTTCTTT
cdr3_aa: CATRGEAGSVTEAFF

v_call: TRBV7-3
clone_size: .
j_call: TRBJ2-1
d_call: TRBD2
cdr3_nt: TGTGCCAGCAGCTTCTCTAGCGGGGGGACAAGGAATGAGCAGTTCTTC
cdr3_aa: CASSFSSGGTRNEQFF

v_call: TRBV7-2
clone_size: .
j_call: TRBJ1-5
d_call: .
cdr3_nt: TGTGCCAGCAGCTTAGGAGGCGGGCTAGGTCAGCCCCAGCATTTT
cdr3_aa: CASSLGGGLGQPQHF

v_call: TRBV9
clone_size: .
j_call: TRBJ1-1
d_call: .
cdr3_nt: TGTGCCAGCAGCGTGACCCCCCAGGGATGGAAGACTGAAGCTTTCTTT
cdr3_aa: CASSVTPQGWKTEAFF

v_call: TRBV3-1/TRBV3-2
clone_size: .
j_call: TRBJ2-7
d_call: TRBD2
cdr3_nt: TGTGCCAGCGCGGCTCTAGCGGGGGGAGCCTACGAGCAGTACTTC
cdr3_aa: CASAALAGGAYEQYF

v_call: TRBV3-1/TRBV3-2
clone_size: .
j_call: TRBJ2-5
d_call: .
cdr3_nt: TGTGCCAGCAGCCAAAGACCCGGGGTCCAAGAGACCCAGTACTTC
cdr3_aa: CASSQRPGVQETQYF

v_call: TRBV9
clone_size: .
j_call: TRBJ2-3
d_call: .
cdr3_nt: TGTGCCAGCACCAGGGGGACTCGCACAGATACGCAGTATTTT
cdr3_aa: CASTRGTRTDTQYF

v_call: TRBV11-2
clone_size: .
j_call: TRBJ1-1
d_call: .
cdr3_nt: TGTGCCAGCAGCTTACAGGGTCAGCCCACTGAAGCTTTCTTT
cdr3_aa: CASSLQGQPTEAFF